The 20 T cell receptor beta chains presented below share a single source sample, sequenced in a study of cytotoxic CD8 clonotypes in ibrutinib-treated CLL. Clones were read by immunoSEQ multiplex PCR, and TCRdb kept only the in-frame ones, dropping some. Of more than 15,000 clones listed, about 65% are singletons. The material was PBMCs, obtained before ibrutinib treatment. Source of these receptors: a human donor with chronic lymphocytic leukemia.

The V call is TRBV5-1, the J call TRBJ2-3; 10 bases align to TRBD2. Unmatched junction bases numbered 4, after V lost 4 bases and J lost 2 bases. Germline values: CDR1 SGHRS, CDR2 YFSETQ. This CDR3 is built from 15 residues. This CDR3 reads CASSLGLAVTDTQYF. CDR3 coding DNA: TGCGCCAGCAGCCTTGGACTAGCGGTCACAGATACGCAGTATTTT.

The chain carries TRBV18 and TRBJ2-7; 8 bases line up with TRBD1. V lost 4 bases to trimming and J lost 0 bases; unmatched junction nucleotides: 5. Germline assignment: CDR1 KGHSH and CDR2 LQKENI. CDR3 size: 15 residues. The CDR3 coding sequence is TGTGCCAGCTCACGGGGACAGGAGGACTCCTACGAGCAGTACTTC. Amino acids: CASSRGQEDSYEQYF.

The DNA for the CDR3 is TGTGCCAGCAGGGACTTTCAAGAGACCCAGTACTTC. Amino acids: CASRDFQETQYF. This sequence joins TRBV11-3 and TRBJ2-5; D is possibly TRBD2 (5 bases). The length of the CDR3 is 12 residues. Trimming left V 6 bases short and J 2 bases short, with 7 bases between. Germline CDR1 and CDR2: SGHNT and YENEEA.

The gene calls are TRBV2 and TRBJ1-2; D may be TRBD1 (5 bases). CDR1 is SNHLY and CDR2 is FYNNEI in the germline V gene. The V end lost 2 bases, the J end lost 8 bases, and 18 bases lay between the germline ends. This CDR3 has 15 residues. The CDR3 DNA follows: TGTGCCAGCAGTGAAATGGTTGGAGGGGTTGGGGGCTACACCTTC. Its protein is CASSEMVGGVGGYTF.

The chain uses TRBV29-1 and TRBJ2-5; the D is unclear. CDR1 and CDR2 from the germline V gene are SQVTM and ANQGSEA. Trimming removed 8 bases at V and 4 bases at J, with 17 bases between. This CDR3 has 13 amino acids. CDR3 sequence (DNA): TGCAGCATTACAGCGACAACTTTAGAGACCCAGTACTTC. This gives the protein CSITATTLETQYF.

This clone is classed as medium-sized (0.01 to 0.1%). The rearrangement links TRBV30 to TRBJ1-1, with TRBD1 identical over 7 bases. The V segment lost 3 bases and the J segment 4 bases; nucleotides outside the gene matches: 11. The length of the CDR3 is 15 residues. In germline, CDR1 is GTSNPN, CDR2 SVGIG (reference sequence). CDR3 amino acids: CAWRPPDRESTEAFF. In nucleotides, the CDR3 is TGTGCCTGGAGACCTCCCGACAGGGAGAGCACTGAAGCTTTCTTT. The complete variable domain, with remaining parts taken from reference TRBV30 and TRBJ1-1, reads SQTIHQWPATLVQPVGSPLSLECTVEGTSNPNLYWYRQAAGRGLQLLFYSVGIGQISSEVPQNLSASRPQDRQFILSSKKLLLSDSGFYLCAWRPPDRESTEAFFGQGTRLTVV.

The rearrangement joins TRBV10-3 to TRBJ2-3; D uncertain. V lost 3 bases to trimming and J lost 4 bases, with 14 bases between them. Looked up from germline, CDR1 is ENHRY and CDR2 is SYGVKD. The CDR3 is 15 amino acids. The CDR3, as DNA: TGTGCCATCAGTGACGGCTCGGCCCTCCCAGATACGCAGTATTTT. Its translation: CAISDGSALPDTQYF.

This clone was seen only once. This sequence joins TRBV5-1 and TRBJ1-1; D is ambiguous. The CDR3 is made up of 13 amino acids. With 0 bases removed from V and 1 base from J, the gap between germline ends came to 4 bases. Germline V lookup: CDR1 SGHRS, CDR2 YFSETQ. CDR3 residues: CASSLGANTEAFF. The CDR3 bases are TGCGCCAGCAGCTTGGGGGCGAACACTGAAGCTTTCTTT. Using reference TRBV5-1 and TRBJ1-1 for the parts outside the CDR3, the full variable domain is KAGVTQTPRYLIKTRGQQVTLSCSPISGHRSVSWYQQTPGQGLQFLFEYFSETQRNKGNFPGRFSGRQFSNSRSEMNVSTLELGDSALYLCASSLGANTEAFFGQGTRLTVV.

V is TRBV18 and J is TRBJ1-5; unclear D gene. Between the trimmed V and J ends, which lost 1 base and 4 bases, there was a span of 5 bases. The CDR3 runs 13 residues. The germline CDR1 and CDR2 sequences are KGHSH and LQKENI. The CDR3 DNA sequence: TGTGCCAGCTCACCACAAGCGAATCAGCCCCAGCATTTT. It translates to CASSPQANQPQHF.

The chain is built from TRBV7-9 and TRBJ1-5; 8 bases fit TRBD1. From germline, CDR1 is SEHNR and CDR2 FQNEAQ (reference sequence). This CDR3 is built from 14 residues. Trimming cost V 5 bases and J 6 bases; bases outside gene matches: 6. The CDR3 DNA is TGTGCCAGCAGCGAACAGGGGGAGGTTCAGCCCCAGCATTTT. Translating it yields CASSEQGEVQPQHF.

The CDR3 loop reads CASSLGSGTGDEQYF. The CDR3 DNA reads as TGTGCCAGCAGCTTGGGTTCTGGGACAGGGGACGAGCAGTACTTC. The V call is TRBV5-4, the J call TRBJ2-7; TRBD1 agrees at 10 bases. CDR3 size: 15 residues. CDR1 SGHNT and CDR2 YYREEE come from the germline V gene (reference sequence). Unmatched junction bases numbered 5, after V lost 0 bases and J lost 5 bases.

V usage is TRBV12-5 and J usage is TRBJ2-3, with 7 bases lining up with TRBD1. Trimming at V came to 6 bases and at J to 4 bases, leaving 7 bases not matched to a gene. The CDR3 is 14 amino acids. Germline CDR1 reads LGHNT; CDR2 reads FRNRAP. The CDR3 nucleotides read TGTGCTAGTGGCCGGGACAGACCTTCAGATACGCAGTATTTT. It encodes CASGRDRPSDTQYF.

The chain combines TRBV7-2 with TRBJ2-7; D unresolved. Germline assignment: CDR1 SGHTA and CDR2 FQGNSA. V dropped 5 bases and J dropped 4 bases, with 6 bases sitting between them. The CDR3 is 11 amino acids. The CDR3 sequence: CASSPKYEQYF. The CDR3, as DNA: TGTGCCAGCAGCCCCAAATACGAGCAGTACTTC.

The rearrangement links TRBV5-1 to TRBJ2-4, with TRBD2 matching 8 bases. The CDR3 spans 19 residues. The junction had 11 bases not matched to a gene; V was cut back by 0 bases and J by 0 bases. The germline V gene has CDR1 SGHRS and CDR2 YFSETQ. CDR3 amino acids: CASSLVPSGPQLAKNIQYF. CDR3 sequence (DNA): TGCGCCAGCAGCTTGGTTCCTAGCGGGCCGCAACTAGCCAAAAACATTCAGTACTTC.

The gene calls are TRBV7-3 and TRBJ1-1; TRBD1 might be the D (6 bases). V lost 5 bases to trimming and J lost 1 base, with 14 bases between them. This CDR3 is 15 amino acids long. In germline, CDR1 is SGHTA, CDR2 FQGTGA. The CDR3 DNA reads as TGTGCCAGCAGCCGGGGGGGCAGGCAGAACACTGAAGCTTTCTTT. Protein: CASSRGGRQNTEAFF. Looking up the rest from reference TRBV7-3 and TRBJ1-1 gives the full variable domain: GAGVSQTPSNKVTEKGKYVELRCDPISGHTALYWYRQSLGQGPEFLIYFQGTGAADDSGLPNDRFFAVRPEGSVSTLKIQRTERGDSAVYLCASSRGGRQNTEAFFGQGTRLTVV.

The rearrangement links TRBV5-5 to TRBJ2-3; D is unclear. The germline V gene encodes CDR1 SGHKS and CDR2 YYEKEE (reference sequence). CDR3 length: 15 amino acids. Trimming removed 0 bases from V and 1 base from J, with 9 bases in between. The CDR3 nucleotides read TGTGCCAGCAGCTTGGATGGGGTTGGCACAGATACGCAGTATTTT. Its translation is CASSLDGVGTDTQYF.

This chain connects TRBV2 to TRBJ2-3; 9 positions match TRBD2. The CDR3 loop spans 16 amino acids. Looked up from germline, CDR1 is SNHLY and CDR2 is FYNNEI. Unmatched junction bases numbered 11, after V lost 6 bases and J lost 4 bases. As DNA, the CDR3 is TGTGCCAGCAGGGCCCGTAGCGGGGGCGGCGCAGATACGCAGTATTTT. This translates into CASRARSGGGADTQYF.

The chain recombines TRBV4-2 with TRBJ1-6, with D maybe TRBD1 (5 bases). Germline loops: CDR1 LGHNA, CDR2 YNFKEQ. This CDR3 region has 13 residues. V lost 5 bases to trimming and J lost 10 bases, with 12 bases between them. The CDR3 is CASSDQGGSPLHF. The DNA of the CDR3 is TGTGCCAGCAGCGACCAGGGCGGGTCACCCCTCCACTTT.

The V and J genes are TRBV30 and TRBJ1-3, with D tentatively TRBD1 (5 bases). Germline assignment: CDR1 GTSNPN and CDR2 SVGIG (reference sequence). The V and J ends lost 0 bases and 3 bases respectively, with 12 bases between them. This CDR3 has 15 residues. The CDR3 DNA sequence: TGTGCCTGGAGTGTACTTGGGGGAATTGGAAACACCATATATTTT. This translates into CAWSVLGGIGNTIYF.

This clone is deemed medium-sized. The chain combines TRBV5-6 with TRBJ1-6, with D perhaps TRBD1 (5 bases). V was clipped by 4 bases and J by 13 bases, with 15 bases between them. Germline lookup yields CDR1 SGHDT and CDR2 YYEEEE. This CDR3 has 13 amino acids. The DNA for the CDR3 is TGTGCCAGCAGCCAAACAGGACGGTCCCCCCTCCACTTT. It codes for CASSQTGRSPLHF.